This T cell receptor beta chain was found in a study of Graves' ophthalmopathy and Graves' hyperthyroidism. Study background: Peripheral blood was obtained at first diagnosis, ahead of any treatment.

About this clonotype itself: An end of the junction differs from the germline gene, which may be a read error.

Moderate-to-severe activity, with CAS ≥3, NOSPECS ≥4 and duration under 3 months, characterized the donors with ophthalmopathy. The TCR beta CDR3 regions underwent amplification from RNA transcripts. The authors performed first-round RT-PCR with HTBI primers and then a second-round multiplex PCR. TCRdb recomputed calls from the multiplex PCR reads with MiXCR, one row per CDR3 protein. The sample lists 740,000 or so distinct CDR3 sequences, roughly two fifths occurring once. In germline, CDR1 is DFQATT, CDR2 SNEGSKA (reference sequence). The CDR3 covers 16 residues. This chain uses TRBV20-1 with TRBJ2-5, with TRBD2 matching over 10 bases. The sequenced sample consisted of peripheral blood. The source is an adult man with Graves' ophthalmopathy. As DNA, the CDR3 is TGCAGTGCTAGAGACCCTAGCGGGAGTGCCAGAGAGGCCCAGTACTTC. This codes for CSARDPSGSAREAQYF.